The 27 T cell receptor beta chains in this list originate from one sample, sequenced in a study of T cells in Graves' hyperthyroidism and ophthalmopathy. Amplified TCR beta CDR3 regions came from RNA transcripts. Researchers ran a first-round RT-PCR on the TCR CDR3 using the HTBI primer set. TCRdb re-called the multiplex PCR reads with MiXCR, one entry per CDR3 protein. The sample includes 500,000 to 600,000 distinct CDR3 sequences, 46% of them seen just once. Sequenced material: peripheral blood or thyroid tissue (not recorded which). All receptors derive from an adult woman with Graves' disease, either hyperthyroidism or ophthalmopathy (not recorded which).

This clonotype has a handful of counts. Mismatch with germline at one junction end may stem from a read error. The chain employs TRBV15 and TRBJ2-7; no clear D. Per the germline V gene, CDR1 is LNHNV and CDR2 is YYDKDF (reference sequence). The CDR3 spans 15 residues. Written as DNA, the CDR3 is TGTGCTACCAGCAGAGATCTGGGCACAACCTACGAGCAGTACTTC. Its protein product is CATSRDLGTTYEQYF.

The chain couples TRBV10-3 to TRBJ2-1; 9 bases map to TRBD2. There are 15 residues in the CDR3. V lost 0 bases and J lost 3; bases outside the gene matches: 0. Germline V gene sequence: CDR1 ENHRY, CDR2 SYGVKD. CDR3 amino acids: CAISESSGSYNEQFF. The CDR3 coding sequence is TGTGCCATCAGTGAGTCTAGCGGGAGCTACAATGAGCAGTTCTTC.

The chain links TRBV15 to TRBJ1-2; D gene unclear. Trimming removed 5 bases at V and 2 bases at J, with 6 bases between. CDR3 size: 12 residues. CDR1 is LNHNV and CDR2 is YYDKDF in the germline V gene (reference sequence). The CDR3 sequence: CATSVNNYGYTF. CDR3 DNA: TGTGCCACCAGCGTGAACAACTATGGCTACACCTTC.

This chain connects TRBV2 to TRBJ2-3; 8 nucleotides match TRBD2. Germline loops: CDR1 SNHLY, CDR2 FYNNEI. V shed 6 bases and J 5 bases; nucleotides not matched to a gene: 10. This CDR3 spans 15 amino acids. For the CDR3, the DNA is TGTGCCAGCAGAGAAATTAGCGGGGAAGTAGATACGCAGTATTTT. Encoded protein: CASREISGEVDTQYF.

The V call is TRBV19, the J call TRBJ1-5, with 9 bases fitting TRBD1. The CDR3 has 15 residues. CDR1 and CDR2 from the germline V gene are LNHDA and SQIVND (reference sequence). J was trimmed by 7 bases and V by 10 bases; bases with no gene match: 14. CDR3 region: CATRTGTGIGQPQHF. CDR3 bases: TGTGCCACCCGAACCGGGACAGGGATCGGACAGCCCCAGCATTTT.

This chain connects TRBV5-1 to TRBJ1-2; D uncertain. The ends were cut back, 0 bases at V and 4 bases at J, with 7 bases in the middle. This CDR3 spans 13 amino acids. The V gene's germline CDR1 is SGHRS and CDR2 YFSETQ. CDR3 protein: CASSLGGFYGYTF. CDR3 DNA sequence: TGCGCCAGCAGCTTGGGCGGGTTCTATGGCTACACCTTC. Drawing the rest from reference TRBV5-1 and TRBJ1-2, the complete variable domain is KAGVTQTPRYLIKTRGQQVTLSCSPISGHRSVSWYQQTPGQGLQFLFEYFSETQRNKGNFPGRFSGRQFSNSRSEMNVSTLELGDSALYLCASSLGGFYGYTFGSGTRLTVV.

The chain combines TRBV7-9 with TRBJ1-2; possibly TRBD1 for D (6 bases). This CDR3 is 13 amino acids long. With 5 bases removed from V and 8 bases from J, the gap between germline ends came to 15 bases. Germline V lookup: CDR1 SEHNR, CDR2 FQNEAQ (reference sequence). The chain's CDR3 is CASSRTGTGGYTF. The CDR3 region has the DNA TGTGCCAGCAGCCGAACAGGGACGGGGGGCTACACCTTC.

This clonotype has a count of ten or more. The DNA of the CDR3 is TGTGCCAGCAGCCAAGCGGGTACATTGAACACTGAAGCTTTCTTT. It specifies CASSQAGTLNTEAFF. The rearrangement joins TRBV14 to TRBJ1-1; D uncertain. Germline V gives CDR1 SGHDN, CDR2 FVKESK. The CDR3 has 15 residues. Trimming took off 1 base at V and 0 bases at J, with 9 bases between the two ends.

This clonotype has ten or more counts. The chain employs TRBV5-8 and TRBJ2-7; 7 bases align to TRBD2. The CDR3 runs to 13 residues. The germline V gene encodes CDR1 SGHTS and CDR2 YDEGEE. V shed 3 bases, J shed 9 bases, and the junction held 9 bases outside the gene matches. CDR3 DNA: TGTGCCAGCAGCTATCTGGGCGGGAGATGGCAGTACTTC. The encoded protein is CASSYLGGRWQYF.

This sequence joins TRBV20-1 and TRBJ2-2; 9 bases fit TRBD2. V was clipped by 4 bases and J by 3 bases; unmatched bases: 6. The germline V gene encodes CDR1 DFQATT and CDR2 SNEGSKA (reference sequence). This CDR3 contains 15 residues. CDR3 DNA: TGCAGTGCTATAAGCGGGAGGATCGACACCGGGGAGCTGTTTTTT. It yields the protein CSAISGRIDTGELFF.

This sequence joins TRBV29-1 and TRBJ2-5; 7 nucleotides agree with TRBD2. Germline values: CDR1 SQVTM, CDR2 ANQGSEA. After removal of 3 bases from V and 5 bases from J, the junction contained 12 bases not matched to a gene. The CDR3 spans 15 residues. The DNA of the CDR3 is TGCAGCGTTGACGGGGACTATGGCGGGAGTGAGACCCAGTACTTC. Its protein product is CSVDGDYGGSETQYF.

The chain couples TRBV2 to TRBJ1-1; D perhaps matches TRBD1 (5 bases). V lost 7 bases and J lost 5, with 11 bases in between. Per the germline V gene, CDR1 is SNHLY and CDR2 is FYNNEI. The CDR3 loop spans 12 amino acids. The CDR3: CASTGQKTEAFF. The CDR3 DNA reads TGTGCCAGCACAGGACAAAAGACTGAAGCTTTCTTT.

The table lists this clonotype with a few counts. V is TRBV7-6 and J is TRBJ2-5, with unresolved D. The germline gives CDR1 SGHVS, CDR2 FNYEAQ. V was trimmed by 2 bases and J by 5 bases, leaving 15 bases between them. The CDR3 spans 15 residues. The CDR3 DNA is TGTGCCAGCAGCTTACTCGAAGGGATTGGGGAGACCCAGTACTTC. It specifies CASSLLEGIGETQYF. Full variable domain (missing parts from reference TRBV7-6 and TRBJ2-5): GAGVSQSPRYKVTKRGQDVALRCDPISGHVSLYWYRQALGQGPEFLTYFNYEAQQDKSGLPNDRFSAERPEGSISTLTIQRTEQRDSAMYRCASSLLEGIGETQYFGPGTRLLVL.

This clonotype was seen ten or more times. CDR3 sequence (DNA): TGCGCCAGCAGCTTGGGGGGACAGAGCTCCTACGAGCAGTACTTC. Residues: CASSLGGQSSYEQYF. The rearrangement links TRBV5-1 to TRBJ2-7, with 7 bases aligning to TRBD1. Germline lookup yields CDR1 SGHRS and CDR2 YFSETQ. V was pared by 0 bases and J by 0 bases, with 3 bases of the junction left unmatched. This CDR3 contains 15 residues.

This clonotype has more than one count but fewer than ten. This chain links TRBV15 with TRBJ2-5; the D gene could be TRBD1 or TRBD2 (5 bases each). Germline V gene lookup returns CDR1 LNHNV and CDR2 YYDKDF (reference sequence). This CDR3 comprises 17 residues. Trimming removed 1 base from V and 5 bases from J, with 20 bases in between. CDR3 in amino acids: CATSRVGRRTGTETQYF. Written as DNA, the CDR3 is TGTGCCACCAGCAGAGTGGGGCGCCGCACCGGGACGGAGACCCAGTACTTC.

This clonotype was counted many times. This sequence joins TRBV4-1 and TRBJ2-5; no definite D call. The CDR3 sequence is 13 residues long. V lost 3 bases to trimming and J lost 2 bases, with 7 bases between them. The germline gives CDR1 MGHRA, CDR2 YSYEKL. The CDR3 sequence: CASSQWRQETQYF. CDR3 nucleotides: TGCGCCAGCAGCCAGTGGAGACAAGAGACCCAGTACTTC.

The V gene is TRBV7-8, the J gene TRBJ2-7; TRBD1 aligns across 10 bases. The CDR3 is 16 amino acids. CDR1 is SGHVS, CDR2 FQNEAQ, per germline. The junction had 8 bases not matched to a gene; V was cut back by 4 bases and J by 2 bases. In nucleotides, the CDR3 is TGTGCCAGCAGCTCAAAGAGGACAGGGGGAACCTACGAGCAGTACTTC. Amino acid sequence: CASSSKRTGGTYEQYF.

The chain carries TRBV2 and TRBJ1-1; tentatively, D is TRBD1 (6 bases). The germline V gene encodes CDR1 SNHLY and CDR2 FYNNEI. This CDR3 spans 15 amino acids. V was cut by 5 bases and J by 2 bases, with 15 bases left in between. In DNA, the CDR3 is TGTGCCAGCAGTCAACAGGGACAATTTAACACTGAAGCTTTCTTT. Its translation is CASSQQGQFNTEAFF.

The chain links TRBV20-1 to TRBJ2-5; D is possibly TRBD2 (8 bases). CDR1 and CDR2 from the germline V gene are DFQATT and SNEGSKA (reference sequence). The CDR3 consists of 14 residues. Trimming cost V 3 bases and J 5 bases, with 16 bases left between them. The CDR3 here is CSASGTAGVETQYF. CDR3 DNA: TGCAGTGCTAGCGGGACAGCGGGAGTGGAGACCCAGTACTTC.

The chain recombines TRBV7-2 with TRBJ2-6; TRBD1 matches 7 bases. The CDR3 is 16 residues long. The J segment lost 0 bases and the V segment lost 5 bases, leaving 4 bases of the junction unmatched. Germline V lookup: CDR1 SGHTA, CDR2 FQGNSA. The CDR3 region has the DNA TGTGCCAGCAGCACGAGACAGGGCTCTGGGGCCAACGTCCTGACTTTC. Residues: CASSTRQGSGANVLTF.

This chain joins TRBV7-9 and TRBJ2-5; no clear D. CDR3 length: 15 residues. Germline CDR1 reads SEHNR; CDR2 reads FQNEAQ (reference sequence). The germline V and J ends were trimmed by 6 bases and 2 bases, with 16 bases remaining between them. As DNA, the CDR3 is TGTGCCAGCAGGGGATCTCAGGCGTCACAAGAGACCCAGTACTTC. It is translated as CASRGSQASQETQYF.

J is TRBJ1-5 and V is TRBV19; D is uncertain. Germline V gene sequence: CDR1 LNHDA, CDR2 SQIVND (reference sequence). The CDR3 is 15 amino acids. With 7 bases removed from V and 1 base from J, the gap between germline ends came to 14 bases. The CDR3 DNA reads TGTGCCAGTATCCTGGACGGCTTGAGCAATCAGCCCCAGCATTTT. The encoded protein is CASILDGLSNQPQHF.

The chain joins TRBV2 to TRBJ1-2; 9 bases agree with TRBD1. The V segment lost 8 bases and the J segment 2 bases; nucleotides outside the gene matches: 3. This CDR3 has 13 amino acids. Germline lookup yields CDR1 SNHLY and CDR2 FYNNEI. The CDR3 is CASETGGNYGYTF. DNA of the CDR3: TGTGCCAGCGAGACAGGGGGGAACTATGGCTACACCTTC.

Concerning this clonotype: The junction does not match germline at one end; this may be a read error. The chain uses TRBV6-6 and TRBJ2-6; possible D gene TRBD2, 7 bases. The CDR3 totals 13 residues. Germline V lookup: CDR1 MNHNY, CDR2 SVGAGI (reference sequence). CDR3 sequence: CASLGGGANVLTF. In nucleotides, the CDR3 is TGTGCCAGCCTGGGTGGGGGGGCGAACGTCCTGACTTTC.

To note about this clonotype: A single base separates this from a much larger clone, so it may be a read error. The genes are TRBV12-3 or TRBV12-4 and TRBJ2-5; D might be TRBD2 (6 bases). V shed 7 bases and J shed 5 bases, with 17 bases lying between them. This CDR3 region has 14 residues. CDR3 coding DNA: TGTGCCAGCAACCCGAGCGGAGGGGCCGAGACCCAGTACTTC. Residues: CASNPSGGAETQYF.

CDR3 loop: CASSLSLGQYF. CDR3 bases: TGTGCCAGCAGTTTATCCTTGGGGCAGTACTTC. The chain has TRBV12-3 or TRBV12-4 and TRBJ2-7; D gene unclear. Trimming cost V 2 bases and J 9 bases, with 8 bases left between them. This CDR3 comprises 11 residues.

This clonotype is a singleton in its sample. The CDR3 DNA follows: TGTGCCAGCAGCCTAAAACAGGGGAACTATGGCTACACCTTC. It translates to CASSLKQGNYGYTF. The chain recombines TRBV5-4 with TRBJ1-2, with 7 bases matching TRBD1. This CDR3 is built from 14 residues. Trimming at V came to 4 bases and at J to 2 bases, leaving 5 bases not matched to a gene. Per germline, CDR1 SGHNT and CDR2 YYREEE (reference sequence).